The 12 T cell receptor beta chains presented below share a single source sample, sequenced in a study of Graves' ophthalmopathy and Graves' hyperthyroidism. Scientists amplified the TCR beta CDR3 regions from RNA transcripts. HTBI primers primed a first-round RT-PCR, and a second-round multiplex PCR followed. TCRdb itself ran the multiplex PCR reads through MiXCR, one entry per CDR3 protein. The table includes approximately 460,000 distinct CDR3 sequences, approximately 15% detected once. Sequenced sample: blood. These receptors were collected from a woman aged 25 to 39 with Graves' ophthalmopathy.

In this sample, this clonotype turned up many times. This chain links TRBV30 with TRBJ2-5, with D possibly TRBD1 on 6 matching bases. Germline V CDR1 and CDR2: GTSNPN, SVGIG (reference sequence). The CDR3 is 13 amino acids. V dropped 4 bases and J dropped 5 bases, with 14 bases sitting between them. The CDR3 DNA is TGTGCCTGGAACCGACAGCAGGGGGAGACCCAGTACTTC. Its translation: CAWNRQQGETQYF.

Details on this clonotype: Being one base from a much bigger clone, this may be a read error. The chain joins TRBV28 to TRBJ1-1; D is unclear. CDR1 and CDR2 (germline): MDHEN, SYDVKM. The CDR3 runs to 12 residues. The CDR3 nucleotides are TGTGCCAGCGGTTTAATCAGGTCTGAAGCTTTCTTT. Its translation: CASGLIRSEAFF.

In this sample, this clonotype turned up many times. The DNA of the CDR3 is TGCAGCGTAGGACAGGGAGACTACGAGCAGTACTTC. Translating gives CSVGQGDYEQYF. This chain links TRBV29-1 with TRBJ2-7, with 8 bases aligning to TRBD1. The CDR3 extends over 12 amino acids. Germline V CDR1 and CDR2: SQVTM, ANQGSEA. Unmatched junction bases numbered 4, after V lost 6 bases and J lost 3 bases.

This clonotype was counted ten times or more. The rearrangement joins TRBV28 to TRBJ1-5; possible D gene TRBD1, 6 bases. Germline CDR1 reads MDHEN; CDR2 reads SYDVKM. This CDR3 has 16 residues. The germline V and J ends were trimmed by 2 bases and 7 bases, with 18 bases remaining between them. CDR3 sequence: CASSLTGEGRGQPQHF. The CDR3 nucleotides read TGTGCCAGCAGTTTAACTGGAGAAGGCAGGGGACAGCCCCAGCATTTT.

This clonotype has ten or more counts. The chain links TRBV30 to TRBJ1-1; unclear D gene. Germline V gene sequence: CDR1 GTSNPN, CDR2 SVGIG (reference sequence). The V gene lost 3 bases and the J gene lost 3 bases, with 2 bases spanning the gap. The CDR3 spans 10 residues. CDR3 DNA sequence: TGTGCCTGGAGGGACACTGAAGCTTTCTTT. Protein product: CAWRDTEAFF.

This clonotype was found many times. The gene calls are TRBV28 and TRBJ1-3, with a weak D call TRBD1 (6 bases). Trimming took 2 bases from V and 3 from J, leaving 11 bases between them. Germline V gene sequence: CDR1 MDHEN, CDR2 SYDVKM. This CDR3 spans 15 amino acids. The CDR3 loop is CASSLPGGFGNTIYF. The CDR3 DNA sequence: TGTGCCAGCAGTTTACCGGGGGGCTTTGGAAACACCATATATTTT.

This clonotype has a count of ten or more. V and J are TRBV6-1 and TRBJ1-1; D call uncertain. The CDR3 covers 14 residues. CDR1 is MNHNS and CDR2 is SASEGT in the germline V gene. The ends were cut back, 7 bases at V and 3 bases at J, with 15 bases in the middle. For the CDR3, the DNA is TGTGCCAGCAACCCAGACATCAAGGACACTGAAGCTTTCTTT. This sequence encodes CASNPDIKDTEAFF.

This clonotype came up many times. This rearrangement joins TRBV12-3 or TRBV12-4 to TRBJ2-7; D not certain. Trimming took 6 bases from V and 3 from J, leaving 12 bases between them. This CDR3 has 13 amino acids. The CDR3 spells CASRLTVNYEQYF. The DNA for the CDR3 is TGTGCCAGCAGATTGACGGTGAACTACGAGCAGTACTTC.

This chain joins TRBV19 and TRBJ2-4, with 13 bases fitting TRBD2. J was trimmed by 3 bases and V by 5 bases; bases with no gene match: 4. The CDR3 consists of 16 residues. The V gene's germline CDR1 is LNHDA and CDR2 SQIVND (reference sequence). The CDR3 sequence is CASSARLAGGKNIQYF. Here the CDR3 DNA reads TGTGCCAGTAGTGCCAGACTAGCGGGAGGCAAAAACATTCAGTACTTC.

This clonotype has a count of ten or more. The V and J genes are TRBV20-1 and TRBJ2-7; 7 bases align to TRBD2. Per germline, CDR1 DFQATT and CDR2 SNEGSKA (reference sequence). Trimming at V came to 2 bases and at J to 0 bases, leaving 7 bases not matched to a gene. The CDR3 has 15 residues. CDR3 in amino acids: CSARLGRGSSYEQYF. CDR3 sequence (DNA): TGCAGTGCTAGACTGGGGCGGGGGAGCTCCTACGAGCAGTACTTC.

This clonotype was counted ten times or more. The V call is TRBV4-1, the J call TRBJ2-7, with 9 nucleotides matching TRBD1. V dropped 4 bases and J dropped 6; count of bases not matched to a gene: 10. This CDR3 region has 15 residues. Looked up from germline, CDR1 is MGHRA and CDR2 is YSYEKL. The CDR3 protein is CASSPLPGQGGEQYF. CDR3 in DNA: TGCGCCAGCAGCCCCCTACCGGGACAGGGAGGCGAGCAGTACTTC.

In regard to this clonotype: A junction end diverges from the germline sequence, so it may reflect a read error. The chain combines TRBV2 with TRBJ2-5; 7 bases agree with TRBD1. Germline CDR1 and CDR2: SNHLY and FYNNEI. The CDR3 totals 13 residues. The CDR3 is CASSRQGGETKYF. The CDR3 DNA reads as TGTGCCAGCAGCCGACAGGGTGGAGAGACCAAGTACTTC.